This TCR beta chain originates from a study of beta chain features in type 1 diabetes. Study-wide results and caveats: Compared with healthy donors, patients appeared to share more similar naive, central memory and regulatory TCRB repertoires. Type 1 diabetes patients had moderately but significantly shorter TCRB CDR3s in all four CD4+ subsets.

On this clone: As yet, its antigen is unknown.

What was sequenced were expressed TCRB transcripts, since all of the isolated RNA had been reverse transcribed. The protocol was immunoSEQ multiplex PCR, while the TCRdb copy is restricted to in-frame clones and leaves out a portion. The sample consists of some 47,000 clones, roughly 47% of them appearing once. The CDR3 totals 16 residues. Germline-derived CDR1 and CDR2 are SGDLS and YYNGEE. The receptor's source is a man in his thirties or forties with type 1 diabetes. This sequence joins TRBV9 and TRBJ2-5; D perhaps matches TRBD2 (6 bases). The J call could be wrong; TRBJ2-7 is a better fit for the DNA end. The specimen was stem cell memory CD4+ T cells from blood. CDR3: CASSVEAGGSSYEQYF. CDR3 DNA: TGTGCCAGCAGCGTAGAGGCCGGGGGAAGCTCCTACGAGCAGTACTTC.